These 21 T cell receptor beta chains came from one sample sequenced in a study of T cell repertoires and leukemia-associated antigens. In TCRdb, the 5' RACE reads were re-called with MiXCR into one record per CDR3 protein. The sample lists over 9,000 distinct CDR3 sequences; under 55% were seen once. What these receptors recognize is not known. The material sequenced was CD3+ T cells sorted from blood and cultured. The receptors shown here come from a female donor in good health.

In its sample, this clonotype was seen once. CDR3 sequence reads: CAIRRTGGLDEQYF. The CDR3 region has the DNA TGTGCCATCAGAAGGACGGGAGGTCTGGACGAGCAGTACTTC. The chain combines TRBV10-3 with TRBJ2-7, with 7 bases that match TRBD2. The CDR3 loop spans 14 amino acids. The V segment lost 6 bases and the J segment 5 bases; nucleotides outside the gene matches: 10. CDR1 is ENHRY and CDR2 is SYGVKD in the germline V gene.

The rearrangement uses TRBV4-2 and TRBJ2-1; 8 nucleotides line up with TRBD2. Unmatched junction bases numbered 7, after V lost 6 bases and J lost 6 bases. The length of the CDR3 is 14 residues. Germline V lookup: CDR1 LGHNA, CDR2 YNFKEQ. This CDR3 reads CASRLQLAVNEQFF. CDR3 coding DNA: TGTGCCAGCAGACTACAACTAGCGGTCAATGAGCAGTTCTTC.

The chain links TRBV30 to TRBJ1-1, with 8 bases lining up with TRBD1. Germline lookup yields CDR1 GTSNPN and CDR2 SVGIG (reference sequence). The CDR3 is 17 amino acids. V lost 2 bases, J lost 3 bases, and 14 bases stayed unmatched. DNA of the CDR3: TGTGCCTGGAGTAAGTCGAGACAGGGGCGCATGGACACTGAAGCTTTCTTT. Its protein product is CAWSKSRQGRMDTEAFF. The whole variable domain, remainder taken from reference TRBV30 and TRBJ1-1, is SQTIHQWPATLVQPVGSPLSLECTVEGTSNPNLYWYRQAAGRGLQLLFYSVGIGQISSEVPQNLSASRPQDRQFILSSKKLLLSDSGFYLCAWSKSRQGRMDTEAFFGQGTRLTVV.

This clonotype occurred many times. The chain recombines TRBV28 with TRBJ2-7; D uncertain. Germline values: CDR1 MDHEN, CDR2 SYDVKM. The CDR3 sequence is 13 residues long. V was pared by 8 bases and J by 2 bases, with 13 bases between. CDR3 nucleotides: TGTGCCAGCCTAAGGCCCCAAACCTACGAGCAGTACTTC. It specifies CASLRPQTYEQYF.

Written as DNA, the CDR3 is TGCAGCGTCGCGCACCAGGGGGGCTACACCTTC. Translation gives CSVAHQGGYTF. The gene calls are TRBV29-1 and TRBJ1-2; D might be TRBD1 (6 bases). CDR3 length: 11 residues. CDR1 and CDR2 (germline): SQVTM, ANQGSEA. V was trimmed by 6 bases and J by 8 bases, leaving 13 bases between them.

This clonotype appeared many times. The CDR3 is CASTPSENTIYF. The CDR3 DNA is TGTGCCAGCACCCCGAGTGAAAACACCATATATTTT. This sequence joins TRBV12-3 or TRBV12-4 and TRBJ1-3, with D hard to call. Trimming removed 7 bases at V and 6 bases at J, with 10 bases between. The CDR3 is 12 amino acids.

The chain combines TRBV4-2 with TRBJ2-3; D uncertain. Germline values: CDR1 LGHNA, CDR2 YNFKEQ. Trimming took off 6 bases at V and 0 bases at J, with 16 bases between the two ends. There are 16 residues in the CDR3. The CDR3 region is CASRVEERSSTDTQYF. The CDR3 coding sequence is TGTGCCAGCAGGGTTGAGGAGCGCTCTAGCACAGATACGCAGTATTTT.

V and J are TRBV28 and TRBJ2-4; perhaps TRBD1 as D (6 bases). Germline values: CDR1 MDHEN, CDR2 SYDVKM. The CDR3 loop spans 12 amino acids. Trimming shortened V by 1 base and J by 13 bases, and 11 bases separated the two germline ends. The CDR3 protein is CASSLSAGAQYF. The CDR3 DNA follows: TGTGCCAGCAGTTTATCGGCAGGGGCCCAGTACTTC.

The table lists this clonotype with many counts. The chain is built from TRBV6-1 and TRBJ2-3; D possibly corresponds to TRBD1 (5 bases). The CDR3 totals 15 residues. CDR1 MNHNS and CDR2 SASEGT come from the germline V gene. V shed 3 bases and J shed 0 bases, with 10 bases lying between them. Written as DNA, the CDR3 is TGTGCCAGCAGTGAGACCAGGGCTAGCACAGATACGCAGTATTTT. It is translated as CASSETRASTDTQYF.

This clonotype was observed a few times. Being one base from a much bigger clone, this may be a read error. This chain connects TRBV6-5 to TRBJ1-5; 9 nucleotides match TRBD1. Per the germline V gene, CDR1 is MNHEY and CDR2 is SVGAGI. This CDR3 region has 16 residues. This CDR3 reads CTSIRHRDRGNQPQHF. The DNA for the CDR3 is TGTACCAGCATTAGACACCGGGACAGGGGCAATCAGCCCCAGCATTTT.

Notes on this clonotype: At one of its ends the junction is not consistent with the germline gene, which may arise from a read error. The chain combines TRBV20-1 with TRBJ2-7; either TRBD1 or TRBD2 may supply D (5 bases each). The CDR3 runs to 14 residues. The germline V gene has CDR1 DFQATT and CDR2 SNEGSKA (reference sequence). The CDR3: CSAPGSPSSYERYF. The CDR3 DNA is TGCAGTGCCCCAGGGTCTCCTAGCTCCTACGAGCGGTACTTC.

As to this clonotype: A read error may produce the germline difference seen at one junction end. The rearrangement links TRBV28 to TRBJ2-2, with TRBD1 matching 7 bases. Germline V CDR1 and CDR2: MDHEN, SYDVKM. This CDR3 contains 17 residues. The CDR3 loop reads CASSSKQGTRNIGELFF. In DNA, the CDR3 is TGTGCCAGCAGTTCAAAACAGGGGACAAGGAATATCGGGGAGTTGTTTTTT.

Concerning this clonotype itself: A junction boundary mismatches the germline segment, possibly from a read error. The J gene is TRBJ2-7, the V gene TRBV7-8, with 12 bases aligning to TRBD2. This CDR3 has 16 amino acids. The germline V gene has CDR1 SGHVS and CDR2 FQNEAQ. This CDR3 is CVSSSGGLAGPYEQYF. As DNA, the CDR3 is TGTGTCAGCAGCTCCGGAGGACTAGCGGGACCCTACGAGCAGTACTTC.

Worth noting for this clonotype: Mismatch with germline at one junction end may stem from a read error. The chain recombines TRBV5-1 with TRBJ1-2; D is undetermined. The germline V gene has CDR1 SGHRS and CDR2 YFSETQ. CDR3 length: 17 residues. CDR3 sequence reads: CASSPDGHGPSNYGYAF. The CDR3 DNA is TGCGCCAGTAGCCCGGACGGGCATGGACCATCTAACTATGGCTACGCCTTC.

The chain links TRBV18 to TRBJ2-5, with D unresolved. This CDR3 comprises 12 residues. Germline V CDR1 and CDR2: KGHSH, LQKENI. V lost 0 bases to trimming and J lost 5 bases, with 4 bases between them. The CDR3 region has the DNA TGTGCCAGCTCACCACCTGTTGAGACCCAGTACTTC. It encodes CASSPPVETQYF.

V is TRBV4-1 and J is TRBJ2-5, with 9 bases aligning to TRBD2. This CDR3 spans 16 amino acids. Looked up from germline, CDR1 is MGHRA and CDR2 is YSYEKL. J gave up 4 bases and V 0 bases, and 6 bases lay outside the gene matches. The CDR3 loop reads CASSQDGTAGGETQYF. The CDR3 DNA follows: TGCGCCAGCAGCCAAGATGGGACAGCGGGAGGAGAGACCCAGTACTTC.

The chain has TRBV7-2 and TRBJ2-2; no firm D call. There are 17 residues in the CDR3. Trimming shortened V by 1 base and J by 1 base, and 13 bases separated the two germline ends. Germline CDR1 reads SGHTA; CDR2 reads FQGNSA. The CDR3 loop is CASSLGWNYGNTGELFF. The CDR3 DNA sequence: TGTGCCAGCAGCTTAGGATGGAACTACGGGAACACCGGGGAGCTGTTTTTT.

This rearrangement joins TRBV4-3 to TRBJ2-2; TRBD1 agrees at 7 bases. Germline loops: CDR1 LGHNA, CDR2 YSLEER. This CDR3 region has 17 residues. Germline trimming cut 0 bases from V and 3 bases from J; bases unmatched to any gene: 7. CDR3 coding DNA: TGCGCCAGCAGCCAAGACGACAGGGCGCTATACACCGGGGAGCTGTTTTTT. It is translated as CASSQDDRALYTGELFF.

CDR3 bases: TGTGCCAGCAGCCGAGCTGGCCCCACAGATACGCAGTATTTT. It yields the protein CASSRAGPTDTQYF. This chain connects TRBV7-3 to TRBJ2-3, with D uncertain. The V gene's germline CDR1 is SGHTA and CDR2 FQGTGA. This CDR3 is built from 14 residues. V dropped 5 bases and J dropped 2 bases, with 11 bases sitting between them.

The chain employs TRBV9 and TRBJ2-7; D is perhaps TRBD2 (6 bases). V lost 0 bases, J lost 2 bases, and 12 bases lay in between. Germline CDR1 SGDLS, CDR2 YYNGEE. The CDR3 is 15 residues long. Here the CDR3 reads CASSVGGTEAYEQYF. The DNA for the CDR3 is TGTGCCAGCAGCGTAGGGGGGACTGAAGCCTACGAGCAGTACTTC. The full variable domain, completed using reference TRBV9 and TRBJ2-7, is DSGVTQTPKHLITATGQRVTLRCSPRSGDLSVYWYQQSLDQGLQFLIQYYNGEERAKGNILERFSAQQFPDLHSELNLSSLELGDSALYFCASSVGGTEAYEQYFGPGTRLTVT.

A word on this clonotype: One end of the junction varies from germline; a read error may be responsible. The rearrangement joins TRBV10-3 to TRBJ2-1, with D maybe TRBD2 (5 bases). This CDR3 has 14 amino acids. The germline gives CDR1 ENHRY, CDR2 SYGVKD. DNA for the CDR3: TGTGCCACCGAGGACGGGATCTCCCACAATGAGCAGTTCTTC. Translating it yields CATEDGISHNEQFF.